These 8 T cell receptor beta chains originate from one sample sequenced in a study of OX40 agonist ivuxolimab in advanced cancers. TCRdb's table, derived via immunoSEQ multiplex PCR, lists solely in-frame clones and lacks some. Of 65,000 to 85,000 clones listed, 85% were seen once; the top ten hold 0.83%. The source material was CD4+ or CD8+ T cells sorted from blood, sampled in a trial of the OX40 agonist ivuxolimab. Every receptor here comes from an adult with an advanced solid tumor such as melanoma, head and neck, liver or kidney cancer.

V gene TRBV4-1 combines with J gene TRBJ2-5; TRBD2 matches 15 bases. After removal of 0 bases from V and 5 bases from J, the junction contained 4 bases not matched to a gene. The CDR3 is 17 residues long. Germline V gene lookup returns CDR1 MGHRA and CDR2 YSYEKL. CDR3 bases: TGCGCCAGCAGCCAAGATGGGGGGACTAGCGGGAGGGAGACCCAGTACTTC. It yields the protein CASSQDGGTSGRETQYF.

J is TRBJ2-4 and V is TRBV11-2; D gene unclear. Germline CDR1 and CDR2: SGHAT and FQNNGV. The CDR3 sequence is 14 residues long. The ends were cut back, 4 bases at V and 0 bases at J, with 7 bases in the middle. CDR3 bases: TGTGCCAGCAGCTCACGCCTAGCCAAAAACATTCAGTACTTC. Protein: CASSSRLAKNIQYF.

This sequence joins TRBV5-1 and TRBJ1-1, with D hard to call. V gave up 4 bases and J gave up 1 base, with 8 bases separating them. The CDR3 runs to 13 residues. The V gene's germline CDR1 is SGHRS and CDR2 YFSETQ. The CDR3, as DNA: TGCGCCAGCAGCGCGGACGGGAACACTGAAGCTTTCTTT. Its protein is CASSADGNTEAFF.

The V and J genes are TRBV2 and TRBJ2-5; 11 bases agree with TRBD2. This CDR3 spans 14 amino acids. The germline gives CDR1 SNHLY, CDR2 FYNNEI. The trim removed 5 bases at V and 5 bases at J, leaving 4 bases unmatched. The CDR3 nucleotides are TGTGCCAGCAGTCCGACTAGCGGGGACGAGACCCAGTACTTC. Amino acid sequence: CASSPTSGDETQYF.

The chain is built from TRBV28 and TRBJ1-3, with D perhaps TRBD1 (5 bases). The V end was cut by 7 bases, the J end by 0 bases, with 16 bases between. Germline V gene data show CDR1 as MDHEN and CDR2 as SYDVKM. The CDR3 sequence is 16 residues long. For the CDR3, the DNA is TGTGCCAGCATCCCCGGGGGGTCTTACTCTGGAAACACCATATATTTT. Its protein is CASIPGGSYSGNTIYF.

For the CDR3, the DNA is TGTGCCAGCTCGGCGACACAGAACACTGAAGCTTTCTTT. Residues: CASSATQNTEAFF. V gene TRBV18 combines with J gene TRBJ1-1, with D hard to call. The CDR3 has 13 residues. V was shortened by 6 bases and J by 1 base, with 9 bases between the two germline ends. Germline CDR1 reads KGHSH; CDR2 reads LQKENI.

This clone was seen once. V gene TRBV6-5 combines with J gene TRBJ1-3; D gene unclear. The CDR3 length is 14 residues. Germline CDR1 and CDR2: MNHEY and SVGAGI. Deletions cut 3 bases from V and 1 base from J, with 7 bases between. The CDR3, as DNA: TGTGCCAGCAGTTATACAGCATCTGGAAACACCATATATTTT. Translating gives CASSYTASGNTIYF.

The V call is TRBV6-5, the J call TRBJ1-5; D possibly corresponds to TRBD1 (6 bases). V was shortened by 5 bases and J by 5 bases, with 13 bases between the two germline ends. The CDR3 runs 14 residues. Germline values: CDR1 MNHEY, CDR2 SVGAGI. CDR3 region: CASSEVQGHQPQHF. CDR3 nucleotide sequence: TGTGCCAGCAGTGAAGTACAGGGCCATCAGCCCCAGCATTTT.